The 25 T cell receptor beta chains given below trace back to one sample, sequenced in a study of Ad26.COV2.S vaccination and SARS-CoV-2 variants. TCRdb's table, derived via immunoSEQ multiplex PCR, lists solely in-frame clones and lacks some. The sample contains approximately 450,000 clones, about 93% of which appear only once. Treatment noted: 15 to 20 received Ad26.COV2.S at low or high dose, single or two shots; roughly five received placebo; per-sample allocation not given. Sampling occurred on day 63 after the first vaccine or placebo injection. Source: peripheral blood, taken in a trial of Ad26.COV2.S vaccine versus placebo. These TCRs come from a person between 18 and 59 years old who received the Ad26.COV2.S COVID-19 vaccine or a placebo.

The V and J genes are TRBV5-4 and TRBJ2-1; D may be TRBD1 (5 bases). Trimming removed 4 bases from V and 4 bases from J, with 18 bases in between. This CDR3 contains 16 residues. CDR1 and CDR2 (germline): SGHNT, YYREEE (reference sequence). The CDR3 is CASSPDLAGLYNEQFF. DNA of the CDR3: TGTGCCAGCAGCCCCGACTTGGCAGGGTTGTACAATGAGCAGTTCTTC.

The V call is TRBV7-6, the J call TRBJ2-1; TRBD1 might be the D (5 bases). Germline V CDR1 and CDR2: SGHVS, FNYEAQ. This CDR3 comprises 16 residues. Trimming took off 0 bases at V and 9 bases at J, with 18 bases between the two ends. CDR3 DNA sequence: TGTGCCAGCAGCTTAGCGGTGTCCAACCAAAGGGGTGAGCAGTTCTTC. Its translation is CASSLAVSNQRGEQFF. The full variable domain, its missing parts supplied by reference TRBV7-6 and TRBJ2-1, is GAGVSQSPRYKVTKRGQDVALRCDPISGHVSLYWYRQALGQGPEFLTYFNYEAQQDKSGLPNDRFSAERPEGSISTLTIQRTEQRDSAMYRCASSLAVSNQRGEQFFGPGTRLTVL.

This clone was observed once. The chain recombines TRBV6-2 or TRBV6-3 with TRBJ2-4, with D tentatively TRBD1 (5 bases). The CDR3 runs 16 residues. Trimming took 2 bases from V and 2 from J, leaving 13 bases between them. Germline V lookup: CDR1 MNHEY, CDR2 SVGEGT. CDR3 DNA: TGTGCCAGCAGTTACCAAGGGGAAGGGACCAAAAACATTCAGTACTTC. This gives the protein CASSYQGEGTKNIQYF.

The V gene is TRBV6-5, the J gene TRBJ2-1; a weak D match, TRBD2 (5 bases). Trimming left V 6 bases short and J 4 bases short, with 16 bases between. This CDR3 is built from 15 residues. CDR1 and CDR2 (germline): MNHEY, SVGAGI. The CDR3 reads CASSGGSDLYNEQFF. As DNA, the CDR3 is TGTGCCAGCAGCGGTGGGAGCGACCTATACAATGAGCAGTTCTTC.

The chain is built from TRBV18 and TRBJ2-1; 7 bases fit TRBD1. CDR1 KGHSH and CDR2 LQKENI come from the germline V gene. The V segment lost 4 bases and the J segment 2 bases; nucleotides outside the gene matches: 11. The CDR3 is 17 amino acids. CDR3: CASSLETGVGTYNEQFF. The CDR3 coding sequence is TGTGCCAGCTCACTAGAAACAGGGGTGGGCACCTACAATGAGCAGTTCTTC.

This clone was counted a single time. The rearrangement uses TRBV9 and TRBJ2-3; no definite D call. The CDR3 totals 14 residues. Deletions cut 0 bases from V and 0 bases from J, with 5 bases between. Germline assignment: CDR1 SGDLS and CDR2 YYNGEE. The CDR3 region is CASSVGQSTDTQYF. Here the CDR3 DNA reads TGTGCCAGCAGCGTAGGCCAAAGCACAGATACGCAGTATTTT. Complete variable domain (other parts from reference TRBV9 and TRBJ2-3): DSGVTQTPKHLITATGQRVTLRCSPRSGDLSVYWYQQSLDQGLQFLIQYYNGEERAKGNILERFSAQQFPDLHSELNLSSLELGDSALYFCASSVGQSTDTQYFGPGTRLTVL.

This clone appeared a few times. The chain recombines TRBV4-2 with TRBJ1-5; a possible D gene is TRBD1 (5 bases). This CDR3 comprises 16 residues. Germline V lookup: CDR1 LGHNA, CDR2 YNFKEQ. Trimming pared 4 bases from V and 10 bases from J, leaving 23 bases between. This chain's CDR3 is CASSRTSDTAYAPQHF. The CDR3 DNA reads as TGTGCCAGCAGCCGGACTTCGGACACCGCTTACGCTCCCCAGCATTTT.

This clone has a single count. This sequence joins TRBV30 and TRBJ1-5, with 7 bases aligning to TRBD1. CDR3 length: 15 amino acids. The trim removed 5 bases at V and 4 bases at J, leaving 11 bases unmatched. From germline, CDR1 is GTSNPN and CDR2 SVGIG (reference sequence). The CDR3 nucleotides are TGTGCCTGGGCAGGGGGGGGACGAAGTAATCAGCCCCAGCATTTT. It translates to CAWAGGGRSNQPQHF.

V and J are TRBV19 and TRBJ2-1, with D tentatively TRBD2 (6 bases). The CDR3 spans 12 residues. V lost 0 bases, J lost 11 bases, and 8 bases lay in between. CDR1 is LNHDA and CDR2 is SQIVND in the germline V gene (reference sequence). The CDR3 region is CASSIEGTQQFF. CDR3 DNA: TGTGCCAGTAGTATAGAGGGGACTCAGCAGTTCTTC.

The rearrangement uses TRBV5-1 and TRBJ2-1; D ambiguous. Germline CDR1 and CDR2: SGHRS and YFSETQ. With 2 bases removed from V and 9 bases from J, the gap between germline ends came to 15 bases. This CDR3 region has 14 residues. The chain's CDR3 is CASSFQRLGAEQFF. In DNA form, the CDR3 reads TGCGCCAGCAGCTTCCAGAGGTTAGGTGCTGAGCAGTTCTTC. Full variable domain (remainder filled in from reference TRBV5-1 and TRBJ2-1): KAGVTQTPRYLIKTRGQQVTLSCSPISGHRSVSWYQQTPGQGLQFLFEYFSETQRNKGNFPGRFSGRQFSNSRSEMNVSTLELGDSALYLCASSFQRLGAEQFFGPGTRLTVL.

The CDR3 sequence: CASSIGGGDLSSYNEQFF. In DNA form, the CDR3 reads TGTGCCAGTAGTATTGGGGGAGGGGACCTATCATCCTACAATGAGCAGTTCTTC. The rearrangement uses TRBV19 and TRBJ2-1; 7 nucleotides align to TRBD2. This CDR3 spans 18 amino acids. Trimming removed 3 bases from V and 1 base from J; junction bases left unmatched: 12. CDR1 LNHDA and CDR2 SQIVND come from the germline V gene (reference sequence).

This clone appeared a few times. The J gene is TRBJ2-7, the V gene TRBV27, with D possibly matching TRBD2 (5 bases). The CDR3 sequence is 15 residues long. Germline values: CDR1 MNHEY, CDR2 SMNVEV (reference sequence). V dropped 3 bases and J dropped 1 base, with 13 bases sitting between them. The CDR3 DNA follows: TGTGCCAGCAGTTTGACTACAATGGGGTCCTACGAGCAGTACTTC. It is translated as CASSLTTMGSYEQYF.

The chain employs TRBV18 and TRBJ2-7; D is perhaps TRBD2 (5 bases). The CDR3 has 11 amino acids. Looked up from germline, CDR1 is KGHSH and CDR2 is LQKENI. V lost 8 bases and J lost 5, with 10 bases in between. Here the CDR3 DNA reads TGTGCCAGCGCCGGGCGGGACGAGCAGTACTTC. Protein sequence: CASAGRDEQYF. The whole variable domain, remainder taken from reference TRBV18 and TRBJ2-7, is NAGVMQNPRHLVRRRGQEARLRCSPMKGHSHVYWYRQLPEEGLKFMVYLQKENIIDESGMPKERFSAEFPKEGPSILRIQQVVRGDSAAYFCASAGRDEQYFGPGTRLTVT.

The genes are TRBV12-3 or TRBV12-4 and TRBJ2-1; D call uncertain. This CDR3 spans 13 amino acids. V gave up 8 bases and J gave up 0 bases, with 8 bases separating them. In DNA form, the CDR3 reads TGTGCCAGCCGCATAAGCTCCTACAATGAGCAGTTCTTC. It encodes CASRISSYNEQFF.

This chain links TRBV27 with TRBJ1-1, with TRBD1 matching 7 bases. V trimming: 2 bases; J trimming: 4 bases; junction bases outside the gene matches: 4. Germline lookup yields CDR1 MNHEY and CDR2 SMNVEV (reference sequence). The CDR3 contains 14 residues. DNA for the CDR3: TGTGCCAGCAGTTTAGGGCAGGGGGGCACTGAAGCTTTCTTT. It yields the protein CASSLGQGGTEAFF.

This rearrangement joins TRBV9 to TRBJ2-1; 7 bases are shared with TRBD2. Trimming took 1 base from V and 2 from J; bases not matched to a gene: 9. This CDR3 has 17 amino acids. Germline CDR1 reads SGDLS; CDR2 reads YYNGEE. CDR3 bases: TGTGCCAGCAGCGTATTCGGACTAGTCGATACCTACAATGAGCAGTTCTTC. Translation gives CASSVFGLVDTYNEQFF.

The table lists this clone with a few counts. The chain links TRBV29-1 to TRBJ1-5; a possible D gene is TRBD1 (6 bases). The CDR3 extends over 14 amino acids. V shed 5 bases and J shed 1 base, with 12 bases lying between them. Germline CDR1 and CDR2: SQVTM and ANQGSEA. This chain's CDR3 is CSVLTGLSNQPQHF. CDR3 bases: TGCAGCGTTTTGACAGGTTTGAGCAATCAGCCCCAGCATTTT.

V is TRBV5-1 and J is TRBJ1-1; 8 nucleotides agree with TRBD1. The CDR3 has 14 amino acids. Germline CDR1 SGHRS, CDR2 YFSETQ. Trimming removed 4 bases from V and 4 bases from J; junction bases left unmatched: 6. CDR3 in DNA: TGCGCCAGCAGCCTCCAAACAGGGGGCACTGAAGCTTTCTTT. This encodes CASSLQTGGTEAFF.

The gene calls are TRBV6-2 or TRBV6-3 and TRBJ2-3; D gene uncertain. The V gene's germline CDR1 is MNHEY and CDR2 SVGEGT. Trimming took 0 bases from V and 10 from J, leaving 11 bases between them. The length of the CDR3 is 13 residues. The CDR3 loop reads CASSYSSSVSQYF. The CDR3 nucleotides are TGTGCCAGCAGTTACTCCTCCAGCGTTTCGCAGTATTTT.

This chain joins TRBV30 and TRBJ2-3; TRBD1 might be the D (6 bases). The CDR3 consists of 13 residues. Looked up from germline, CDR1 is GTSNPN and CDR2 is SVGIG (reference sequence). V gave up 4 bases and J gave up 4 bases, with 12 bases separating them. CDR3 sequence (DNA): TGTGCCTGGACGAAACAGGGTCCAGATACGCAGTATTTT. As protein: CAWTKQGPDTQYF.

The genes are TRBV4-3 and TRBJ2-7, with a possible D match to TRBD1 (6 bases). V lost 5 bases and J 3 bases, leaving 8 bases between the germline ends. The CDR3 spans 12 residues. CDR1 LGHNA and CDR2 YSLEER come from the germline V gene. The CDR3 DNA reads TGCGCCAGCAGCAAGGACAGCTACGAGCAGTACTTC. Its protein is CASSKDSYEQYF.

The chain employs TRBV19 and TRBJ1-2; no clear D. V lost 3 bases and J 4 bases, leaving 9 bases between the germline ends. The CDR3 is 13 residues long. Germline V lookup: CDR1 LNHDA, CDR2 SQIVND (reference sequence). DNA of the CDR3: TGTGCCAGTAGTATGGGAATAAGCTATGGCTACACCTTC. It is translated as CASSMGISYGYTF.

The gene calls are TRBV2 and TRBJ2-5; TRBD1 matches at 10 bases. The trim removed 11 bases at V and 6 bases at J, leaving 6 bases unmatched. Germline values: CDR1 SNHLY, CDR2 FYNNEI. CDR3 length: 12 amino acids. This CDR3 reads CAGRDRGKTQYF. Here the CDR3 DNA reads TGTGCCGGCCGGGACAGGGGCAAGACCCAGTACTTC.

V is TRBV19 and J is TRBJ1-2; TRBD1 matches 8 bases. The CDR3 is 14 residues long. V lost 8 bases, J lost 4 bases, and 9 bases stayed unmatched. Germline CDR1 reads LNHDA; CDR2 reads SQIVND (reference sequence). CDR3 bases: TGTGCCAGTCTAGGACAGGGACCCTTCTATGGCTACACCTTC. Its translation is CASLGQGPFYGYTF.

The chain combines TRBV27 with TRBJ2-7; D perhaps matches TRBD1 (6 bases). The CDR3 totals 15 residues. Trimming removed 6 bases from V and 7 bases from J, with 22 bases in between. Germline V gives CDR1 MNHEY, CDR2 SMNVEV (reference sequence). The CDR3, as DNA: TGTGCCAGCAGACCTGGGACACCTCTACGTGGGGAGCAGTACTTC. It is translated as CASRPGTPLRGEQYF.